The present entry profiles one TCR beta chain with its context. This specimen comes from a study of blood T cell repertoires in COVID-19. Generated by immunoSEQ multiplex PCR, the TCRdb table keeps only in-frame clones and is missing some. Here the sample spans about 350,000 clones, 65% to 90% being singletons. The J segment lost 6 bases and the V segment lost 3 bases, leaving 4 bases of the junction unmatched. The CDR3 totals 14 residues. Germline-derived CDR1 and CDR2 are MGHRA and YSYEKL. The V and J genes are TRBV4-1 and TRBJ1-1, with 10 nucleotides matching TRBD1. What was sequenced was peripheral blood. The source is an older woman with COVID-19, enrolled during active disease. The CDR3 spells CASSQRTGGSEAFF. In DNA form, the CDR3 reads TGCGCCAGCAGCCAGCGGACAGGGGGATCTGAAGCTTTCTTT.